The 14 T cell receptor beta chains given below trace back to one sample, sequenced in a study of blood T cell repertoires in COVID-19. Profiling relied on immunoSEQ multiplex PCR, and the TCRdb table lists in-frame clones only, not all of them. Of about 130,000 clones in the sample, over 75% were seen once. The sample comprised peripheral blood. These receptors were obtained from a man aged 65 to 85 with active COVID-19.

This clone was observed many times. V is TRBV27 and J is TRBJ2-7, with D possibly matching TRBD1 (5 bases). CDR1 is MNHEY, CDR2 SMNVEV, per germline (reference sequence). V dropped 7 bases and J dropped 8 bases, with 30 bases sitting between them. This CDR3 contains 17 residues. CDR3 sequence reads: CASTPGGARSRWGKQYF. The DNA of the CDR3 is TGTGCCAGCACCCCCGGTGGGGCGCGGAGCCGGTGGGGAAAGCAGTACTTC.

V and J are TRBV6-5 and TRBJ2-5; 7 bases fit TRBD1. The length of the CDR3 is 13 residues. The V and J ends lost 8 bases and 2 bases, in that order; junction bases with no gene match: 5. CDR1 MNHEY and CDR2 SVGAGI come from the germline V gene. The CDR3 sequence: CASHRDSQETQYF. DNA of the CDR3: TGTGCCAGCCACCGGGACAGTCAAGAGACCCAGTACTTC.

This chain's CDR3 is CASNRRGRDQPQHF. For the CDR3, the DNA is TGTGCCAGCAACCGCAGGGGGCGGGATCAGCCCCAGCATTTT. The chain uses TRBV6-6 and TRBJ1-5, with 8 bases lining up with TRBD1. The V segment lost 7 bases and the J segment 5 bases; nucleotides outside the gene matches: 7. Per germline, CDR1 MNHNY and CDR2 SVGAGI (reference sequence). The CDR3 covers 14 residues.

This clone was seen a few times. The J gene is TRBJ1-1, the V gene TRBV10-1, with 9 bases matching TRBD1. The CDR3 totals 13 residues. The junction had 2 bases not matched to a gene; V was cut back by 5 bases and J by 4 bases. Germline V gene sequence: CDR1 WNHNN, CDR2 SYGVQD (reference sequence). CDR3 protein: CASSTGGGTEAFF. The CDR3 DNA follows: TGCGCCAGCAGTACAGGGGGCGGCACTGAAGCTTTCTTT.

V is TRBV5-5 and J is TRBJ2-4, with D tentatively TRBD2 (5 bases). The CDR3 runs to 16 residues. Germline V lookup: CDR1 SGHKS, CDR2 YYEKEE (reference sequence). V was shortened by 4 bases and J by 3 bases, with 17 bases between the two germline ends. The CDR3 loop reads CASSQFNPGNKNIQYF. The CDR3 nucleotides read TGTGCCAGCAGCCAGTTTAATCCGGGAAACAAAAACATTCAGTACTTC. Full variable domain (outside the CDR3, taken from reference TRBV5-5 and TRBJ2-4): DAGVTQSPTHLIKTRGQQVTLRCSPISGHKSVSWYQQVLGQGPQFIFQYYEKEERGRGNFPDRFSARQFPNYSSELNVNALLLGDSALYLCASSQFNPGNKNIQYFGAGTRLSVL.

The V and J genes are TRBV2 and TRBJ2-7; 7 positions agree with TRBD1. V lost 5 bases and J lost 5; bases outside the gene matches: 12. The CDR3 sequence is 15 residues long. Germline CDR1 is SNHLY and CDR2 is FYNNEI. The CDR3 loop reads CASSPTGPLGHEQYF. Written as DNA, the CDR3 is TGTGCCAGCAGTCCGACAGGGCCCCTCGGGCACGAGCAGTACTTC.

The V gene is TRBV27, the J gene TRBJ1-4; weak D call: TRBD1 (5 bases). This CDR3 is built from 16 residues. V was pared by 5 bases and J by 0 bases, with 13 bases between. Germline V gene lookup returns CDR1 MNHEY and CDR2 SMNVEV (reference sequence). CDR3 nucleotide sequence: TGTGCCAGCAGTCTTGGGGGGGTTGCAACTAATGAAAAACTGTTTTTT. Its translation is CASSLGGVATNEKLFF.

The chain links TRBV5-1 to TRBJ1-2; 10 bases are shared with TRBD1. V lost 3 bases to trimming and J lost 2 bases; unmatched junction nucleotides: 1. This CDR3 has 14 amino acids. The germline gives CDR1 SGHRS, CDR2 YFSETQ. The CDR3 DNA follows: TGCGCCAGCAGCTCGGGACAGGGGAACTATGGCTACACCTTC. Its translation: CASSSGQGNYGYTF.

The rearrangement uses TRBV24-1 and TRBJ2-7, with D perhaps TRBD1 (6 bases). This CDR3 has 12 amino acids. Trimming shortened V by 7 bases and J by 6 bases, and 12 bases separated the two germline ends. Germline V CDR1 and CDR2: KGHDR, SFDVKD. The CDR3 coding sequence is TGTGCCACCAGCCAGGGGATGGGCGAGCAGTACTTC. Residues: CATSQGMGEQYF.

The chain recombines TRBV4-2 with TRBJ1-2; 7 nucleotides agree with TRBD1. The CDR3 totals 15 residues. The V segment lost 5 bases and the J segment 2 bases; nucleotides outside the gene matches: 8. From germline, CDR1 is LGHNA and CDR2 YNFKEQ. The CDR3 loop is CASSVPGTENYGYTF. As DNA, the CDR3 is TGTGCCAGCAGCGTCCCCGGGACAGAGAACTATGGCTACACCTTC.

The gene calls are TRBV5-8 and TRBJ2-3, with 8 bases aligning to TRBD2. Germline-derived CDR1 and CDR2 are SGHTS and YDEGEE. This CDR3 contains 15 residues. The junction had 7 bases not matched to a gene; V was cut back by 0 bases and J by 7 bases. The CDR3 reads CASSLASGRQNTQYF. The CDR3 DNA reads as TGTGCCAGCAGCTTGGCCAGCGGGAGACAGAATACGCAGTATTTT.

This chain uses TRBV5-6 with TRBJ2-4, with 9 bases aligning to TRBD1. This CDR3 comprises 14 residues. V dropped 5 bases and J dropped 6; count of bases not matched to a gene: 6. CDR1 and CDR2 from the germline V gene are SGHDT and YYEEEE. CDR3 amino acids: CASSSGTGPNIQYF. CDR3 bases: TGTGCCAGCAGTTCCGGGACAGGGCCAAACATTCAGTACTTC. Full variable domain (remainder filled in from reference TRBV5-6 and TRBJ2-4): DAGVTQSPTHLIKTRGQQVTLRCSPKSGHDTVSWYQQALGQGPQFIFQYYEEEERQRGNFPDRFSGHQFPNYSSELNVNALLLGDSALYLCASSSGTGPNIQYFGAGTRLSVL.

The chain recombines TRBV6-1 with TRBJ2-1, with TRBD2 as a possible D gene (5 bases). The V gene's germline CDR1 is MNHNS and CDR2 SASEGT. V was cut by 1 base and J by 8 bases, with 12 bases left in between. The CDR3 contains 14 residues. The CDR3 DNA reads TGTGCCAGCAGTGAAGTAGCCGGGAAGGATGAGCAGTTCTTC. It encodes CASSEVAGKDEQFF.

The chain is built from TRBV7-3 and TRBJ1-1; 7 nucleotides line up with TRBD1. Trimming removed 4 bases from V and 6 bases from J; junction bases left unmatched: 11. This CDR3 is 15 amino acids long. Per germline, CDR1 SGHTA and CDR2 FQGTGA. The CDR3 DNA reads TGTGCCAGCAGCTCTCTCGGGGCAGGGGGATCTGAAGCTTTCTTT. Translating it yields CASSSLGAGGSEAFF. The whole variable domain, remainder taken from reference TRBV7-3 and TRBJ1-1, is GAGVSQTPSNKVTEKGKYVELRCDPISGHTALYWYRQSLGQGPEFLIYFQGTGAADDSGLPNDRFFAVRPEGSVSTLKIQRTERGDSAVYLCASSSLGAGGSEAFFGQGTRLTVV.